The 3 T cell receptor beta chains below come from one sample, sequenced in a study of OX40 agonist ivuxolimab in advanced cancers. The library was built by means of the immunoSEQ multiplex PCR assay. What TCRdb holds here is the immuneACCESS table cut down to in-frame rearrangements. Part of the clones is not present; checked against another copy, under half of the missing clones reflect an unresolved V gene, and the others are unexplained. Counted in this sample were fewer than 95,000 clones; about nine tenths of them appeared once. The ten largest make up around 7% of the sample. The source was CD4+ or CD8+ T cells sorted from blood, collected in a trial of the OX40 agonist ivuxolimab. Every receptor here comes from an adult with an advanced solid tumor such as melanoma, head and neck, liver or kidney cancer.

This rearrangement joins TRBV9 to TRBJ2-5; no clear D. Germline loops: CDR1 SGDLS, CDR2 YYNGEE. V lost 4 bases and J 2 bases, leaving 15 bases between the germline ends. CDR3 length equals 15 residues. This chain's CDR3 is CASSPWIQRQETQYF. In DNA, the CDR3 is TGTGCCAGCAGCCCTTGGATTCAACGACAAGAGACCCAGTACTTC.

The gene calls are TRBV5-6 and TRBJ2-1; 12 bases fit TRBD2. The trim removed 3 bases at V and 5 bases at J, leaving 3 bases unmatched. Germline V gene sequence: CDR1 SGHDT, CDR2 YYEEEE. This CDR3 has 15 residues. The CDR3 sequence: CASSWGLAGHNEQFF. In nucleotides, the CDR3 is TGTGCCAGCAGCTGGGGACTAGCGGGCCACAATGAGCAGTTCTTC.

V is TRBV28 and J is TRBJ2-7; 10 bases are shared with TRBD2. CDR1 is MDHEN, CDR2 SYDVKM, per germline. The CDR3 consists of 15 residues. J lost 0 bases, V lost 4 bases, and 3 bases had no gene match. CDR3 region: CASSSLAGASYEQYF. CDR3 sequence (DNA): TGTGCCAGCAGTTCCCTAGCGGGGGCCTCCTACGAGCAGTACTTC. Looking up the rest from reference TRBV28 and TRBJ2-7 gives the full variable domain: DVKVTQSSRYLVKRTGEKVFLECVQDMDHENMFWYRQDPGLGLRLIYFSYDVKMKEKGDIPEGYSVSREKKERFSLILESASTNQTSMYLCASSSLAGASYEQYFGPGTRLTVT.